The rows below give T cell receptor beta chains drawn from one sample of a study of CD4+ T cells in melanoma. Repertoires were generated with immunoSEQ multiplex PCR, while TCRdb's copy carries only in-frame clones and drops some. The sample lists about 14,000 clones; approximately 63% were seen once. Sequencing was done on a sample of cells from a culture (not recorded whether cultured in vitro). Receptor source: a human donor with melanoma. CDR3s include the opening cysteine and the closing phenylalanine or tryptophan. The D gene is left open where the match is weak. Expanded clones are given a class, and other clones once, few, many or no size at all.

v_gene	d_gene	j_gene	abundance	CDR3aa	CDR3nt
TRBV7-2	-	TRBJ1-2	-	CASSLAGTAYGYTF	TGTGCCAGCAGCTTAGCCGGGACGGCATATGGCTACACCTTC
TRBV7-9	-	TRBJ2-3	-	CASSLGGSVGTQYF	TGTGCCAGCAGCTTAGGGGGAAGTGTGGGTACGCAGTATTTT
TRBV5-1	TRBD2	TRBJ2-3	medium-sized	CASGRGGTDTQYF	TGCGCCAGCGGGCGGGGGGGCACAGATACGCAGTATTTT
TRBV6-1	TRBD1	TRBJ1-1	-	CASSRQGSGTEAFF	TGCGCCAGCAGTAGACAGGGGAGTGGCACTGAAGCTTTCTTT
TRBV9	-	TRBJ2-2	-	CASSVGTSRAGELFF	TGTGCCAGCAGCGTAGGAACTAGTCGGGCCGGGGAGCTGTTTTTT
TRBV7-8	-	TRBJ2-5	-	CASKRDSETQYF	TGTGCCAGCAAGCGGGACAGCGAGACCCAGTACTTC
TRBV15	-	TRBJ1-5	-	CATSRDPAQPQHF	TGTGCCACCAGCAGAGATCCGGCTCAGCCCCAGCATTTT
TRBV27	-	TRBJ1-3	-	CASKFAAGNTIYF	TGTGCCAGCAAGTTTGCAGCAGGAAACACCATATATTTT
TRBV19	-	TRBJ2-7	-	CASSLVWTGEQYF	TGTGCCAGTAGTTTGGTGTGGACCGGTGAGCAGTACTTC
TRBV5-4	-	TRBJ1-6	-	CASSLDGNSPLHF	TGTGCCAGCAGCTTAGATGGGAATTCACCCCTCCACTTT
TRBV14	-	TRBJ1-6	-	CASSPYRESPLHF	TGTGCCAGCAGCCCCTACAGGGAATCCCCCCTCCACTTT
TRBV16	-	TRBJ1-2	-	CASSKTGYGYTF	TGTGCCAGCAGCAAGACAGGTTATGGCTACACCTTC
TRBV4-1	TRBD1	TRBJ1-2	-	CASSQDLWTGVLVGYTF	TGCGCCAGCAGCCAAGATCTCTGGACAGGGGTACTGGTGGGCTACACCTTC
TRBV10-3	-	TRBJ2-5	-	CASSPGVGGRETQYF	TGTGCCAGCAGTCCTGGTGTTGGGGGGCGGGAGACCCAGTACTTC
TRBV5-1	-	TRBJ2-5	-	CASSRQQLQETQYF	TGCGCCAGCAGCCGACAGCAATTACAAGAGACCCAGTACTTC
TRBV5-6	-	TRBJ1-2	-	CASSWSELGYTF	TGTGCCAGCAGCTGGTCCGAGTTGGGCTACACCTTC
TRBV1	-	TRBJ2-5	-	CTSSQVRPDFVRCETQYF	TGCACCAGCAGCCAAGTTCGGCCGGATTTCGTACGGTGCGAGACCCAGTACTTC
TRBV27	-	TRBJ2-1	-	CASSFLGGNEQFF	TGTGCCAGCAGTTTTTTAGGGGGCAATGAGCAGTTCTTC
TRBV14	-	TRBJ2-7	-	CASSQDGPYEQYF	TGTGCCAGCAGCCAGGACGGACCTTACGAGCAGTACTTC
TRBV4-2	TRBD1	TRBJ1-6	-	CASSLTGQGWGSPLHF	TGTGCCAGCAGCCTCACCGGACAGGGGTGGGGGTCACCCCTCCACTTT
TRBV10-2	-	TRBJ2-6	-	CASSESPGSGANVLTF	TGCGCCAGCAGTGAGTCCCCAGGCTCTGGGGCCAACGTCCTGACTTTC
TRBV29-1	-	TRBJ2-1	-	CSVVERLVINEQFF	TGCAGCGTTGTAGAACGGCTGGTCATAAATGAGCAGTTCTTC
TRBV6-1	-	TRBJ1-6	few	CASSELAGRINSPLHF	TGTGCCAGCAGTGAATTAGCAGGACGCATAAATTCACCCCTCCACTTT
TRBV11-1	-	TRBJ2-7	-	CASSFTRDYEQYF	TGTGCCAGCAGCTTCACCAGGGACTACGAGCAGTACTTC
TRBV9	-	TRBJ2-2	few	CASSVATETGELFF	TGTGCCAGCAGCGTAGCTACAGAGACCGGGGAGCTGTTTTTT
TRBV7-3	-	TRBJ1-6	-	CASSAGPNSPLHF	TGTGCCAGCTCCGCAGGCCCTAATTCACCCCTCCACTTT
TRBV7-6	TRBD1	TRBJ1-1	-	CASSLGPWTGKRRDTEAFF	TGTGCCAGCAGCTTAGGCCCATGGACAGGAAAAAGGCGTGACACTGAAGCTTTCTTT
TRBV18	TRBD1	TRBJ1-5	-	CASSPGQGLGISPQHF	TGTGCCAGCTCGCCGGGACAGGGCTTAGGCATTTCGCCCCAGCATTTT
TRBV7-6	-	TRBJ1-5	few	CASSLGVNQPQHF	TGTGCCAGCAGCTTAGGGGTCAATCAGCCCCAGCATTTT
TRBV27	-	TRBJ2-7	few	CASSFRGGQGYEQYF	TGTGCCAGCAGTTTTAGAGGGGGTCAGGGGTACGAGCAGTACTTC
TRBV5-6	-	TRBJ2-3	-	CASSSWARYTDTQYF	TGTGCCAGCAGCTCCTGGGCCCGCTACACAGATACGCAGTATTTT
TRBV28	TRBD2	TRBJ2-7	few	CASSLPRGGEQYF	TGTGCCAGCAGTTTACCCCGGGGGGGCGAGCAGTACTTC
TRBV11-2	TRBD1	TRBJ1-2	-	CASSLEGGLRTGGFLSGYTF	TGTGCCAGCAGCTTAGAAGGTGGTCTTAGAACAGGGGGCTTTCTGAGTGGCTACACCTTC
TRBV19	-	TRBJ2-7	-	CASSIRSLGDREQYF	TGTGCCAGTAGTATTCGGTCCTTAGGGGACCGCGAGCAGTACTTC
TRBV7-2	TRBD2	TRBJ2-7	-	CASSGTSGGYEQYF	TGTGCCAGCAGCGGGACTAGCGGGGGCTACGAGCAGTACTTC
TRBV15	-	TRBJ2-1	-	CATSRDLGGLEQFF	TGTGCCACCAGCAGAGATCTGGGGGGCCTTGAGCAGTTCTTC
TRBV7-8	-	TRBJ2-7	few	CASSLVGRYEQYF	TGTGCCAGCAGCTTAGTCGGGCGCTACGAGCAGTACTTC
TRBV7-2	TRBD1	TRBJ2-7	once	CASSPRGTWAYEQYF	TGTGCCAGCAGCCCCAGGGGGACGTGGGCCTACGAGCAGTACTTC
TRBV2	TRBD1	TRBJ1-2	-	CASRASTGGHGYTF	TGTGCCAGCAGGGCTAGCACAGGGGGCCATGGCTACACCTTC
TRBV7-9	TRBD2	TRBJ2-1	-	CASSPRLAGGPSSYNEQFF	TGTGCCAGCAGCCCTCGACTAGCGGGGGGGCCGTCCTCCTACAATGAGCAGTTCTTC
TRBV19	-	TRBJ1-1	few	CASSILGIGTEAFF	TGTGCCAGTAGTATACTGGGGATTGGCACTGAAGCTTTCTTT
TRBV30	TRBD1	TRBJ1-2	-	CASNKGRTGLGGYGYTF	TGTGCCTCGAATAAAGGCAGGACAGGGCTGGGGGGCTATGGCTACACCTTC
TRBV5-1	-	TRBJ1-1	-	CASRFDTTEAFF	TGCGCCAGCAGATTTGACACCACTGAAGCTTTCTTT
TRBV19	-	TRBJ1-5	few	CASRTEPHPQHF	TGTGCCAGTAGGACGGAACCCCATCCCCAGCATTTT
TRBV14	-	TRBJ1-2	-	CASSQTANGYTF	TGTGCCAGCAGCCAGACAGCCAACGGCTACACCTTC
TRBV16	-	TRBJ1-1	-	CASSLRQSPVNTEAFF	TGTGCCAGCAGCTTAAGACAATCCCCCGTGAACACTGAAGCTTTCTTT
TRBV6-1	-	TRBJ1-4	-	CASKPEGVANEKLFF	TGTGCCAGCAAACCCGAGGGGGTGGCTAATGAAAAACTGTTTTTT
TRBV30	-	TRBJ1-1	few	CACQQGGNTEAFF	TGTGCCTGTCAACAGGGCGGGAACACTGAAGCTTTCTTT
TRBV30	-	TRBJ1-4	once	CAWSGGANEKLFF	TGTGCCTGGAGTGGAGGGGCTAATGAAAAACTGTTTTTT
TRBV5-5	-	TRBJ1-4	few	CASSLSTSDGEKLFF	TGTGCCAGCAGCTTGAGTACGAGCGACGGAGAAAAACTGTTTTTT
TRBV6-5	-	TRBJ1-2	-	CASSVEGRSGYTF	TGTGCCAGCAGCGTCGAGGGCAGGAGCGGCTACACCTTC
TRBV5-1	-	TRBJ2-7	-	CASSLDWGEQYF	TGCGCCAGCAGCTTGGATTGGGGCGAGCAGTACTTC
TRBV4-2	-	TRBJ1-1	-	CASSSGFLADTEAFF	TGTGCCAGCAGCTCGGGCTTTTTGGCGGACACTGAAGCTTTCTTT
TRBV14	-	TRBJ1-1	-	CASSLPGMNTEAFF	TGTGCCAGCAGCCTGCCCGGCATGAACACTGAAGCTTTCTTT
TRBV30	-	TRBJ2-7	-	CAWSLGPAYEQYF	TGTGCCTGGAGTTTGGGACCGGCCTACGAGCAGTACTTC
TRBV10-2	TRBD1	TRBJ1-5	-	CASGTVRGNQPQHF	TGCGCCAGCGGGACAGTACGGGGCAATCAGCCCCAGCATTTT
TRBV5-3	TRBD1	TRBJ2-2	-	CARSPLLIYQGAGGGELFF	TGTGCCAGAAGCCCCCTCCTGATATACCAGGGGGCGGGCGGCGGGGAGCTGTTTTTT
TRBV4-2	-	TRBJ1-1	-	CASSQRTQNTEAFF	TGTGCCAGCAGCCAAAGGACTCAGAACACTGAAGCTTTCTTT
TRBV4-1	-	TRBJ1-5	few	CASSQDTAGVRSNQPQHF	TGCGCCAGCAGCCAAGATACGGCGGGGGTCCGGAGCAATCAGCCCCAGCATTTT